This T cell receptor (beta chain) derives from a study of tumor-infiltrating lymphocytes in primary liver carcinoma (dated by TCRdb to the late 2010s). For the wider study: Of the five patients, three men and two women aged 30 to 69 years, four had hepatocellular carcinoma and one had combined HCC and intrahepatic cholangiocarcinoma. Each sample produced roughly 3.65 to 8 million productive TCRbeta reads, and read depth showed no significant difference between tissue types. To link TCRbeta repertoire diversity with the local molecular phenotype, the 25 tumor region samples were profiled using Agilent mRNA microarrays. The tumors of the five patients were staged as T1-T3 N0M0, with maximum diameters ranging from roughly 4 to 10 cm. TCRbeta repertoire sequencing, expression microarrays and whole-exome sequencing were combined in the study across five regions of each liver tumor, with adjacent normal tissue and blood also included. A total of around 35 specimens from 5 patients, comprising about 25 tumor regions, 5 adjacent noncancerous liver tissues and 5 peripheral blood samples, were covered by TCRbeta repertoire sequencing. Repertoires from technical replicates were highly reproducible, with mean shared-clone rates roughly 0.87 and correlation coefficients above 0.95.

Reading the germline V gene gives CDR1 SGHVS and CDR2 FQNEAQ. The CDR3 has 15 amino acids, counting the end cysteine and phenylalanine. Here the CDR3 DNA is all that survives: 45 bases in frame from base 1. V was cut back by 5 bases and J by 2 bases, leaving a gap of 14 bases between them. A constant-region primer and ProtoScript II reverse transcriptase were used to reverse-transcribe TCRbeta-specific cDNA from approximately 500 ng total RNA. Three nested multiplex PCR rounds, following a slightly modified ARM-PCR procedure, were used to build the TCRbeta libraries. Each of the first two PCR rounds ran for approximately 10 cycles using multiplex TRBV1-TRBV30 forward primers together with a Cbeta reverse primer. Sample barcodes and Illumina adapters were added in a final 25-cycle PCR using Deep VentR polymerase. Amplicons of 200-500 bp were gel-purified with a QIAquick gel extraction kit before sequencing. The TCRbeta amplicons were sequenced with 250-bp paired-end reads on an Illumina HiSeq 2500. The authors processed their data as follows. Trimmomatic v0.33 was used to quality-trim the reads, and FLASH v1.2.11 was used to merge paired reads so that full CDR3 sequences could be recovered. V, D and J germline segments were assigned to the rearranged TCRbeta sequences by MiGEC v1.2.1b. Clonotype statistics and Shannon-Wiener diversity indices were calculated with VDJtools v1.0.0. Except for diversity analysis, only the 250 most abundant clonotypes of each sample were used in subsequent analyses to reduce sampling bias. TCRdb trimmed the raw reads at Q25, called clones with MiXCR and kept productive beta chains. Every distinct CDR3 protein forms one entry, paired with its most common genes and DNA. For this entry, the V and J calls and clone size follow TCRdb and not the study's own pipeline. Across this sample there are 100,000 or so distinct CDR3 sequences, with around 63% seen only once. Clones ranked in the top ten supply around 9.5% of the sample.

This clonotype has a single count. There is no known antigen for this receptor. This may be a read error, as it is one base from a much larger clone. The paper as a whole reports these results and caveats: Since the samples were bulk and unsorted, there was no way to compare CD4+ and CD8+ T cell repertoires. Pairs of tumor regions showed greater repertoire overlap (mean about 36%) than tumor-adjacent pairs (around 17%) or tumor-blood pairs (approximately 14%), which is consistent with antigen-driven expansion. A significantly larger repertoire fraction was made up by the top 250 clones in tumors than in blood (p = 0.039). Only the TCR beta chain was sequenced, which likely underestimates true repertoire diversity because unpaired alpha chains were not captured. Only five or six patients were included in the study, and the authors note that the findings should be validated in a larger study. Only about 8-24% of top clones were present in all five regions of a tumor, suggesting spatial heterogeneity of tumor-infiltrating T cells.

Without any cell sorting, total RNA and DNA were co-extracted from approximately 22-30 mg of bulk tissue using the AllPrep DNA/RNA mini kit. Between November 2015 and 2016, about five patients in China with histopathologically diagnosed primary liver carcinoma had their tumors surgically resected. At the time of sampling, the patients had chronic HBV infection and had not received any treatment. Five spatially separated regions were sampled per tumor: superior, inferior, left-lateral and right-lateral poles, plus the tumor centre. According to histology, viable tumor cells made up more than 85% of every tumor sample. Fresh tumor and adjacent tissue pieces were bisected, with one half stored in RNAlater at -80 degrees C and the other half sent for histology.

This clonotype was sampled from a woman in her sixties or seventies with primary liver carcinoma and hepatitis B virus infection. The sequencing sample was made of liver tumor tissue from sampling region 5. The label giving this sample's cell subset or site can be read as: tumor region T5, tumor centre. The sequence joins TRBV7-8 to TRBJ2-3; confidence is insufficient to name the D gene. The DNA sequence is as follows: TGTGCCAGCAGCACTTACAAGAAAAACACAGATACGCAGTATTTT. Its translation reads: CASSTYKKNTDTQYF.